The subject of this entry is one T cell receptor (beta chain). Method: immunoSEQ multiplex PCR; TCRdb's copy keeps in-frame clones and lacks some. The repertoire holds around 67,000 clones, with about 88% as singletons. At baseline, cycle 4 day 1, and cycle 7 day 1, blood was sampled. These data originate in a study of OX40 agonist ivuxolimab in advanced cancers. Across the study: It was ivuxolimab, an agonistic anti-OX40 (CD134) antibody, that patients were treated with.

The germline V gene encodes CDR1 MNHEY and CDR2 SMNVEV (reference sequence). V lost 5 bases, J lost 2 bases, and 2 bases stayed unmatched. The CDR3 runs to 13 residues. The genes are TRBV27 and TRBJ1-2; 7 bases fit TRBD1. The clonotype originates from an adult with an advanced solid tumor such as melanoma, head and neck, liver or kidney cancer. Sample: CD4+ or CD8+ T cells sorted from blood, taken in a trial of the OX40 agonist ivuxolimab. DNA for the CDR3: TGTGCCAGCAGTCTGACAGGGAACTATGGCTACACCTTC. It encodes CASSLTGNYGYTF.